These 8 T cell receptor beta chains came from one sample sequenced in a study of T-cell memory formation after mild COVID-19. MiXCR, run by TCRdb on the 5' RACE reads, gives a single entry per CDR3 protein. The repertoire includes more than 350,000 distinct CDR3 sequences, approximately 21% of them detected once, and around 13% sits in the top ten. Material for sequencing was PBMCs or a T cell subset sorted from them (not recorded which). These receptors were taken from an adult woman who had mild COVID-19 (a few samples of this study predate the infection). Cell type and time point are not known.

The chain couples TRBV14 to TRBJ1-1, with D perhaps matching TRBD1 (5 bases). The germline V gene encodes CDR1 SGHDN and CDR2 FVKESK. The CDR3 consists of 16 residues. V gave up 0 bases and J gave up 4 bases, with 15 bases separating them. CDR3 region: CASSQEVQGGLTEAFF. CDR3 sequence (DNA): TGTGCCAGCAGCCAAGAGGTGCAGGGAGGGCTCACTGAAGCTTTCTTT.

This clonotype appeared once. J is TRBJ1-5 and V is TRBV19; D is unresolved. This CDR3 has 13 residues. Germline V CDR1 and CDR2: LNHDA, SQIVND (reference sequence). The V and J ends lost 4 bases and 5 bases respectively, with 9 bases between them. The CDR3 is CASSNPSHQPQHF. In nucleotides, the CDR3 is TGTGCCAGTAGTAACCCGTCCCATCAGCCCCAGCATTTT.

This clonotype was recorded a few times. This chain connects TRBV6-6 to TRBJ2-3, with a possible D match to TRBD2 (7 bases). CDR1 is MNHNY, CDR2 SVGAGI, per germline (reference sequence). This CDR3 is 16 amino acids long. Between the trimmed V and J ends, which lost 5 bases and 3 bases, there was a span of 18 bases. DNA of the CDR3: TGTGCCAGCAGTCCCCCCCGAGGGGGGGCAACAGATACGCAGTATTTT. Encoded protein: CASSPPRGGATDTQYF.

The chain couples TRBV24-1 to TRBJ2-1, with 8 nucleotides matching TRBD1. Germline V gene data show CDR1 as KGHDR and CDR2 as SFDVKD. The CDR3 is 15 amino acids. Trimming cost V 7 bases and J 5 bases; bases outside gene matches: 9. CDR3: CATSPTGDPDNEQFF. CDR3 nucleotides: TGTGCCACCAGCCCGACAGGGGACCCAGACAATGAGCAGTTCTTC.

The CDR3 DNA reads as TGTGCCAGCAGCTCCCACAGGGGGAACACTGAAGCTTTCTTT. Its protein is CASSSHRGNTEAFF. The rearrangement links TRBV7-9 to TRBJ1-1; 7 nucleotides line up with TRBD1. Trimming removed 4 bases from V and 1 base from J; junction bases left unmatched: 3. CDR1 is SEHNR, CDR2 FQNEAQ, per germline (reference sequence). This CDR3 spans 14 amino acids. The full variable domain, with the rest looked up from reference TRBV7-9 and TRBJ1-1, is DTGVSQNPRHKITKRGQNVTFRCDPISEHNRLYWYRQTLGQGPEFLTYFQNEAQLEKSRLLSDRFSAERPKGSFSTLEIQRTEQGDSAMYLCASSSHRGNTEAFFGQGTRLTVV.

The chain joins TRBV29-1 to TRBJ1-2, with D possibly TRBD1 on 5 matching bases. The germline V gene encodes CDR1 SQVTM and CDR2 ANQGSEA. Trimming took off 5 bases at V and 2 bases at J, with 6 bases between the two ends. This CDR3 is built from 11 residues. CDR3 residues: CSVQGNYGYTF. For the CDR3, the DNA is TGCAGCGTTCAGGGAAACTATGGCTACACCTTC.

CDR3 coding DNA: TGTGCCAGCAGTGATACCCAAGAGACCCAGTACTTC. As protein: CASSDTQETQYF. J is TRBJ2-5 and V is TRBV6-6; D gene ambiguous. Deletions cut 5 bases from V and 1 base from J, with 5 bases between. The CDR3 covers 12 residues. The germline CDR1 and CDR2 sequences are MNHNY and SVGAGI (reference sequence).

The V call is TRBV7-3, the J call TRBJ2-3; tentative D call: TRBD2 (5 bases). V was shortened by 6 bases and J by 3 bases, with 13 bases between the two germline ends. The germline V gene has CDR1 SGHTA and CDR2 FQGTGA. CDR3 length equals 14 residues. As DNA, the CDR3 is TGTGCCAGCAGTTCGAGCACTAGGACAGATACGCAGTATTTT. It encodes CASSSSTRTDTQYF.